The rows below give T cell receptor beta chains drawn from one sample of a study of T cell repertoires in cytomegalovirus infection. Antigen specificity for these receptors is unknown. One entry per CDR3 protein, called by TCRdb with MiXCR from the reads. The repertoire has about 25,000 distinct CDR3 sequences, under 25% of them found once; the top ten carry over 80%. This specimen was CD8+ T cells from cultured PBMCs, taken from culture after CMV antigen stimulation. The source is a human donor in good health (CMV status not recorded). Some clones in this sample may be carry-over from other donors' samples. Both conserved end residues are part of each CDR3. The D gene is left open where the match is weak. Size is stated for part of the rows, as once, few or many counts, or as a class when the clone is expanded.

clone size: -; D gene: -; J gene: TRBJ2-2; V gene: TRBV25-1; CDR3 DNA: TGTGCCAGCAGTGGGGGACAAGACACCGGGGAGCTGTTTTTT; CDR3 protein: CASSGGQDTGELFF
clone size: many; D gene: -; J gene: TRBJ1-1; V gene: TRBV7-2; CDR3 DNA: TGTGCCAGCAGCTTTAGGAGGGGGGCTAACACTGAAGCTTTCTTT; CDR3 protein: CASSFRRGANTEAFF
clone size: few; D gene: -; J gene: TRBJ1-1; V gene: TRBV6-2/TRBV6-3; CDR3 DNA: TGTGCCAGCAGCCGTACTAGCACCGAAGCTTTCTTT; CDR3 protein: CASSRTSTEAFF
clone size: -; D gene: -; J gene: TRBJ1-5; V gene: TRBV27; CDR3 DNA: TGTGCCAGCAGTAAGCTATTCAGTGGGTTTGAGCCCCAGCATTTT; CDR3 protein: CASSKLFSGFEPQHF
clone size: -; D gene: TRBD1; J gene: TRBJ1-2; V gene: TRBV28; CDR3 DNA: TGTGCCAGCAGTTTCTATCTATCTTCGGACAGGAGCTATGGCTACACCTTC; CDR3 protein: CASSFYLSSDRSYGYTF
clone size: -; D gene: -; J gene: TRBJ1-1; V gene: TRBV12-5; CDR3 DNA: TGTGCTAGTGGGGCAGCCTGGAGCACTGAAGCTTTCTTT; CDR3 protein: CASGAAWSTEAFF
clone size: -; D gene: TRBD1; J gene: TRBJ1-2; V gene: TRBV4-1; CDR3 DNA: TGCGCCAGCAGCCAAGATTTAACTTCACAGGGGGGCGCGTACTATGGCTACACCTTC; CDR3 protein: CASSQDLTSQGGAYYGYTF
clone size: many; D gene: -; J gene: TRBJ2-7; V gene: TRBV6-1; CDR3 DNA: TGTGCCAGCAGTGAATTTACAGTACCTACCTACGAGCAGTACTTC; CDR3 protein: CASSEFTVPTYEQYF
clone size: many; D gene: -; J gene: TRBJ2-3; V gene: TRBV7-9; CDR3 DNA: TGTGCCAGCAGCCCACCCGGTTCTACTACAGATACGCAGTATTTT; CDR3 protein: CASSPPGSTTDTQYF
clone size: -; D gene: -; J gene: TRBJ2-1; V gene: TRBV29-1; CDR3 DNA: TGCAGCGTTGAGGGTCTAGCGCAAAGCTCCTACAATGAGCAGTTCTTC; CDR3 protein: CSVEGLAQSSYNEQFF
clone size: -; D gene: -; J gene: TRBJ2-7; V gene: TRBV14; CDR3 DNA: TGTGCCAGCAGTCTATTCGGCGTGGGGAGATCCCACGAGCAGTACTTC; CDR3 protein: CASSLFGVGRSHEQYF
clone size: many; D gene: -; J gene: TRBJ1-1; V gene: TRBV19; CDR3 DNA: TGTGCCAGTACTATACGGGGTTTGAACACTGAAGCTTTCTTT; CDR3 protein: CASTIRGLNTEAFF
clone size: few; D gene: TRBD1; J gene: TRBJ2-7; V gene: TRBV11-2; CDR3 DNA: TGTGCCAGCAGCTTCCTGGAGACAGGGCCGGGGTACGAGCAGTACTTC; CDR3 protein: CASSFLETGPGYEQYF
clone size: -; D gene: TRBD1; J gene: TRBJ2-7; V gene: TRBV6-1; CDR3 DNA: TGTGCCAGCAGTAACTTACCGGGACAGGGCTCGTACGAGCAGTACTTC; CDR3 protein: CASSNLPGQGSYEQYF